A selection of T cell receptor beta chains follows, all from one sample in a study of metastatic and nonmetastatic thyroid tumors. TCRdb used MiXCR to call clones anew from the PCR reads. The sample lists some 55,000 clones; roughly 29% were seen once. Sequencing was done on a sample of blood. The source of these receptors is a female donor with papillary thyroid cancer or a benign thyroid nodule (not recorded which). Some clones in this sample may be carry-over from other donors' samples. Each CDR3 is given with its conserved first and last residue. The D gene is left open where the match is weak. Clone size, where shown, is once, few, many, or a class for clones that have expanded.

v_gene	d_gene	abundance	j_gene	CDR3nt	CDR3aa
TRBV10-3	TRBD2	NA	TRBJ2-2	TGTGCCATCGGACTAGCGGGACGGACCGGGGAGCTGTTTTTT	CAIGLAGRTGELFF
TRBV19	NA	NA	TRBJ2-2	TGTGCCAGTAGTATCGGGACATCCGGGGAGCTGTTTTTT	CASSIGTSGELFF
TRBV27	NA	few	TRBJ1-6	TGTGCCAGCAGTTTATTGGGGGGCGGCTATAATTCACCCCTCCACTTT	CASSLLGGGYNSPLHF
TRBV27	NA	NA	TRBJ1-2	TGTGCCAGCAGTTCACTACAGGGCGGGGGCTACACCTTC	CASSSLQGGGYTF
TRBV27	TRBD1	few	TRBJ1-1	TGTGCCAGCAGCGCCCGACAGGGGTGGGACACTGAAGCTTTCTTT	CASSARQGWDTEAFF
TRBV20-1	TRBD1	NA	TRBJ2-7	TGCAGTGCTCACTTCGGCTCCAGGGGGCTGTACGAGCAGTACTTC	CSAHFGSRGLYEQYF
TRBV20-1	NA	NA	TRBJ2-7	TGCAGTGCGGAACCCCGTTTCTGGGGGGATGAGCAGTACTTC	CSAEPRFWGDEQYF
TRBV27	NA	few	TRBJ2-4	TGTGCCAGCAGTTTTTTAGACGGGGGCAAAAACATTCAGTACTTC	CASSFLDGGKNIQYF
TRBV4-1	NA	NA	TRBJ1-4	TGCGCCAGCAGCCAGACCGCCGGCCGGGGGATCGGGGCAACTAATGAAAAACTGTTTTTT	CASSQTAGRGIGATNEKLFF
TRBV7-9	NA	NA	TRBJ2-7	TGTGCCAGCAGCTTCGGCGGACTGGACTACGAGCAGTACTTC	CASSFGGLDYEQYF
TRBV2	NA	few	TRBJ2-7	TGTGCCAGCAGTGGGGTCGCAGGCCTCTACGAGCAGTACTTC	CASSGVAGLYEQYF
TRBV5-6	TRBD2	NA	TRBJ2-1	TGTGCCAGCAGCGAAGGACTAGCGGGAGAAAGGTCCTACAATGAGCAGTTCTTC	CASSEGLAGERSYNEQFF
TRBV6-1	NA	few	TRBJ1-1	TGTGCCAGCACCCTGACCGGGGTTACTGAAGCTTTCTTT	CASTLTGVTEAFF
TRBV3-1	NA	NA	TRBJ1-5	TGTGCCAGCAGCCTACGCAATCAGCCCCAGCATTTT	CASSLRNQPQHF
TRBV19	TRBD2	few	TRBJ2-1	TGTGCCAGTAGTAGTGAACTAGCGGACTACAATGAGCAGTTCTTC	CASSSELADYNEQFF
TRBV19	TRBD1	few	TRBJ1-1	TGTGCCAGTAGAAAGACAGGGACCACTGAAGCTTTCTTT	CASRKTGTTEAFF
TRBV6-1	TRBD1	NA	TRBJ1-2	TGTGCCAGCAGTGCCGGGACAGGGAAAGCTAACTATGGCTACACCTTC	CASSAGTGKANYGYTF
TRBV7-2	TRBD2	NA	TRBJ2-2	TGTGCCAGCAGCCAAACTAGCGGAACCGGGGAGCTGTTTTTT	CASSQTSGTGELFF
TRBV7-6	NA	NA	TRBJ1-1	TGTGCCAGCAGCTTGCGGAACACTGCACCTTTCTTT	CASSLRNTAPFF
TRBV6-1	NA	NA	TRBJ1-1	TGTGCCAGCAGTGAATTGTGGACAGAAGAAGCTTTCTTT	CASSELWTEEAFF
TRBV5-1	NA	NA	TRBJ1-1	TGCGCCAGCAGACACGGGCCGAACACTGAAGCTTTCTTT	CASRHGPNTEAFF
TRBV20-1	NA	NA	TRBJ1-4	TGCAGTGCTAGAGATCTTGGGTGGGACGAAAAACTGTTTTTT	CSARDLGWDEKLFF
TRBV5-1	TRBD2	few	TRBJ2-5	TGCGCCAGCAGCTTCGGTCCTTCTAGCGGTAAAGAGACCCAGTACTTC	CASSFGPSSGKETQYF
TRBV27	TRBD2	NA	TRBJ2-1	TGTGCCAGCAGTTCCGGACTAGCGGGAGCCTTCAATGAGCAGTTCTTC	CASSSGLAGAFNEQFF
TRBV9	TRBD2	many	TRBJ2-1	TGTGCCAGCAGCGTAGACGGGAGGGCCTTCTACAATGAGCAGTTCTTC	CASSVDGRAFYNEQFF
TRBV12-3/TRBV12-4	NA	few	TRBJ2-5	TGTGCCAGCAGTCTCGAGCGGGTAGGAGAGACCCAGTACTTC	CASSLERVGETQYF
TRBV11-2	NA	NA	TRBJ2-7	TGTGCCAGCAGCCGCCGAGGGGGGAGTTGGGACGAGCAGTACTTC	CASSRRGGSWDEQYF
TRBV2	NA	NA	TRBJ2-7	TGTGCCAGCAGGACGGACAGCCTCTCCTACGAGCAGTACTTC	CASRTDSLSYEQYF
TRBV20-1	NA	NA	TRBJ1-1	TGCAGTGCTAGTGGGGGTCGAGACACTGAAGCTTTCTTT	CSASGGRDTEAFF
TRBV12-3/TRBV12-4	TRBD2	NA	TRBJ2-7	TGTGCCAGCAGTTTAGGGACTAGCGGGACTGAAGAGCAGTACTTC	CASSLGTSGTEEQYF
TRBV24-1	TRBD1	NA	TRBJ2-5	TGTGCCACCAGCGACACCAGGGGGCTCCAAGAGACCCAGTACTTC	CATSDTRGLQETQYF
TRBV9	TRBD1	NA	TRBJ1-6	TGTGCCAGCAGCCCAGGGACAGAGTATAATTCACCCCTCCACTTT	CASSPGTEYNSPLHF
TRBV6-2/TRBV6-3	NA	NA	TRBJ1-2	TGTGCCAGCAGAAACCGAGCCCCTCGGAATGGCTACACCTTC	CASRNRAPRNGYTF
TRBV6-1	NA	many	TRBJ2-1	TGTGCCAGCAGTGCGTTATACAATGAGCAGTTCTTC	CASSALYNEQFF
TRBV28	NA	NA	TRBJ1-5	TGTGCCAGCAGGACCAGTAATCAGCCCCAGCATTTT	CASRTSNQPQHF
TRBV6-5	TRBD2	NA	TRBJ2-1	TGTGCCGCCGCGCCGGGACTAGCCTACAATGAGCAGTTCTTC	CAAAPGLAYNEQFF
TRBV24-1	TRBD1	NA	TRBJ2-3	TGTGCCACCGGCGGGACAGGGTTTGATACGCAGTATTTT	CATGGTGFDTQYF
TRBV29-1	TRBD1	NA	TRBJ2-7	TGCAGCGTTGGGACAGGGGCCTACGAGCAGTACTTC	CSVGTGAYEQYF
TRBV6-6	NA	NA	TRBJ1-1	TGTGCCAGCAGTTACTCTGGGGAGGAGGCTTTCTTT	CASSYSGEEAFF
TRBV27	NA	few	TRBJ1-2	TGTGCCAGCAGTCAAGTTGGGCGAAGGTATGGCTACACCTTC	CASSQVGRRYGYTF
TRBV12-3/TRBV12-4	TRBD2	NA	TRBJ2-7	TGTGCCAGCAGTGGGGGGGTGGTAGCGGGAAACGAGCAGTACTTC	CASSGGVVAGNEQYF
TRBV28	NA	few	TRBJ2-1	TGTGCCAGCAGCCCCATGGGCGACGTGGTCTACAATGAGCAGTTCTTC	CASSPMGDVVYNEQFF
TRBV12-3/TRBV12-4	NA	few	TRBJ2-7	TGTGCCAGCAGTGGGGACCTTTACGAGCAGTACTTC	CASSGDLYEQYF
TRBV24-1	NA	medium-sized	TRBJ1-5	TGTGCCACCAGTGATTCATCCAGGGCGAGCAATCAGCCCCAGCATTTT	CATSDSSRASNQPQHF
TRBV15	NA	few	TRBJ2-7	TGTGCCACCAGCCCTCAGGGCGGGACCCCGTACTTC	CATSPQGGTPYF
TRBV6-1	TRBD1	few	TRBJ2-7	TGTGCCAGCAGTCCCCAGGGGGTCCACGAGCAGTACTTC	CASSPQGVHEQYF
TRBV6-4	TRBD2	NA	TRBJ2-1	TGTGCCAGCAGTCCCGGGCTAGCGGATTACAATGAGCAGTTCTTC	CASSPGLADYNEQFF
TRBV4-3	NA	few	TRBJ2-7	TGCGCCAGCAGCCAAGAGGGGGGGGCTGAGCAGTACTTC	CASSQEGGAEQYF
TRBV20-1	NA	NA	TRBJ1-2	TGCAGTGCGCCTGACGGGGGGGACTCTATCACTAACTATGGCTACACCTTC	CSAPDGGDSITNYGYTF